This passage covers 17 T cell receptor beta chains from one sample sequenced in a study of blood T cell repertoires in COVID-19. Assay: immunoSEQ multiplex PCR; the TCRdb copy retains only in-frame clones and omits some. The repertoire includes hundreds of thousands of clones, more than 75% of them detected once, and 2% to 2.5% sits in the top ten. The sample was PBMCs or T cells enriched from blood (not recorded which). All receptors derive from a woman aged 60-75 years in a cohort exposed to, infected with or recovered from COVID-19 (not recorded which).

This clone was picked up one time. The chain is built from TRBV7-2 and TRBJ1-5; weak D call: TRBD1 (5 bases). Per the germline V gene, CDR1 is SGHTA and CDR2 is FQGNSA. Trimming cost V 6 bases and J 2 bases, with 20 bases left between them. CDR3 length: 17 residues. For the CDR3, the DNA is TGTGCCAGCAGTCCCCGTGGGGGGGGTTTCCGCAATCAGCCCCAGCATTTT. It yields the protein CASSPRGGGFRNQPQHF.

The chain has TRBV28 and TRBJ2-6; 7 positions match TRBD2. Germline CDR1 is MDHEN and CDR2 is SYDVKM. The CDR3 sequence is 17 residues long. V lost 2 bases to trimming and J lost 1 base; unmatched junction nucleotides: 5. The CDR3: CASSLPPGGSGANVLTF. The CDR3 DNA reads TGTGCCAGCAGTTTACCGCCCGGGGGGTCTGGGGCCAACGTCCTGACTTTC.

This chain joins TRBV2 and TRBJ2-3; a weak D match, TRBD2 (5 bases). Trimming shortened V by 8 bases and J by 0 bases, and 9 bases separated the two germline ends. Germline V gene data show CDR1 as SNHLY and CDR2 as FYNNEI. The CDR3 totals 13 residues. CDR3 amino acids: CASGSGSTDTQYF. As DNA, the CDR3 is TGTGCCAGCGGAAGCGGAAGCACAGATACGCAGTATTTT. The variable domain in full, completed from reference TRBV2 and TRBJ2-3, reads EPEVTQTPSHQVTQMGQEVILRCVPISNHLYFYWYRQILGQKVEFLVSFYNNEISEKSEIFDDQFSVERPDGSNFTLKIRSTKLEDSAMYFCASGSGSTDTQYFGPGTRLTVL.

The CDR3 is CAPREQGYGDYGYTF. The CDR3 DNA is TGTGCCCCACGGGAACAGGGGTATGGGGACTATGGCTACACCTTC. The chain recombines TRBV30 with TRBJ1-2, with TRBD1 matching 7 bases. The V segment lost 8 bases and the J segment 3 bases; nucleotides outside the gene matches: 15. The V gene's germline CDR1 is GTSNPN and CDR2 SVGIG (reference sequence). This CDR3 is 15 amino acids long. The variable domain in full, with the rest retrieved from reference TRBV30 and TRBJ1-2, is SQTIHQWPATLVQPVGSPLSLECTVEGTSNPNLYWYRQAAGRGLQLLFYSVGIGQISSEVPQNLSASRPQDRQFILSSKKLLLSDSGFYLCAPREQGYGDYGYTFGSGTRLTVV.

The chain uses TRBV7-2 and TRBJ2-7; TRBD2 aligns across 7 bases. The CDR3 loop spans 12 amino acids. CDR1 and CDR2 from the germline V gene are SGHTA and FQGNSA. Trimming removed 5 bases from V and 6 bases from J; junction bases left unmatched: 4. CDR3 protein: CASSPTSAEQYF. The CDR3 DNA reads TGTGCCAGCAGCCCAACTAGCGCCGAGCAGTACTTC.

The rearrangement joins TRBV4-1 to TRBJ1-1; D is undetermined. This CDR3 has 17 residues. V lost 3 bases and J 0 bases, leaving 17 bases between the germline ends. Germline V gene sequence: CDR1 MGHRA, CDR2 YSYEKL. CDR3 residues: CASSQPRSTTMNTEAFF. CDR3 in DNA: TGCGCCAGCAGCCAGCCCCGGAGTACGACTATGAACACTGAAGCTTTCTTT.

Note on this clone: Distinct nucleotide sequences in the sample also encode this CDR3. The chain couples TRBV18 to TRBJ1-1, with TRBD1 as a possible D gene (5 bases). There are 14 residues in the CDR3. Trimming removed 3 bases from V and 3 bases from J, with 11 bases in between. Per germline, CDR1 KGHSH and CDR2 LQKENI. The CDR3 is CASSPQGGDTEAFF. CDR3 in DNA: TGTGCCAGCTCACCCCAGGGCGGGGACACTGAAGCTTTCTTT.

The chain recombines TRBV14 with TRBJ1-2, with 9 nucleotides matching TRBD1. CDR3 size: 14 residues. Germline V gene lookup returns CDR1 SGHDN and CDR2 FVKESK. V lost 5 bases and J lost 5; bases outside the gene matches: 6. CDR3: CASSTGTGPYGYTF. The CDR3 nucleotides read TGTGCCAGCAGCACCGGGACAGGGCCTTATGGCTACACCTTC.

The J gene is TRBJ1-2, the V gene TRBV6-1, with D possibly matching TRBD1 (6 bases). Germline CDR1 is MNHNS and CDR2 is SASEGT. The CDR3 loop spans 12 amino acids. The V end was cut by 4 bases, the J end by 4 bases, with 7 bases between. The CDR3 region has the DNA TGTGCCAGCAGTGCGGACAGCTATGGCTACACCTTC. It yields the protein CASSADSYGYTF.

This sequence joins TRBV4-3 and TRBJ1-4, with 9 positions matching TRBD1. CDR1 is LGHNA, CDR2 YSLEER, per germline. Trimming cost V 4 bases and J 2 bases; bases outside gene matches: 5. The length of the CDR3 is 16 residues. The CDR3, as DNA: TGCGCCAGCAGCCGGGGGACAGGGAGGACTAATGAAAAACTGTTTTTT. Translating it yields CASSRGTGRTNEKLFF.

The chain couples TRBV29-1 to TRBJ1-1; 7 bases are a match to TRBD1. The CDR3 covers 12 residues. Germline lookup yields CDR1 SQVTM and CDR2 ANQGSEA. V was pared by 7 bases and J by 5 bases, with 7 bases of the junction left unmatched. The CDR3 nucleotides are TGCAGCGCCCGACAGGGAAGGACTGAAGCTTTCTTT. Encoded protein: CSARQGRTEAFF.

V usage is TRBV29-1 and J usage is TRBJ2-1; 8 nucleotides line up with TRBD2. V gave up 3 bases and J gave up 8 bases; unmatched junction bases: 12. CDR3 length equals 15 residues. Germline values: CDR1 SQVTM, CDR2 ANQGSEA. This CDR3 reads CSVETSEKGGDEQFF. The CDR3 coding sequence is TGCAGCGTTGAGACTAGCGAGAAAGGTGGGGATGAGCAGTTCTTC.

The chain couples TRBV28 to TRBJ1-5, with 9 bases matching TRBD1. CDR3 size: 17 residues. The J segment lost 7 bases and the V segment lost 6 bases, leaving 16 bases of the junction unmatched. CDR1 and CDR2 (germline): MDHEN, SYDVKM. CDR3 coding DNA: TGTGCCAGCAGCCATACAGGGGGCAGGGCGGCGGGGCAGCCCCAGCATTTT. Amino acid sequence: CASSHTGGRAAGQPQHF.

The V call is TRBV19, the J call TRBJ1-5, with TRBD1 matching over 7 bases. This CDR3 is built from 15 residues. CDR1 and CDR2 from the germline V gene are LNHDA and SQIVND (reference sequence). Germline trimming cut 4 bases from V and 4 bases from J; bases unmatched to any gene: 7. CDR3 nucleotide sequence: TGTGCCAGTAGTACTCGGGACAGAAATAATCAGCCCCAGCATTTT. It codes for CASSTRDRNNQPQHF.

This chain joins TRBV6-1 and TRBJ2-3; the D gene is possibly TRBD2 (5 bases). The CDR3 loop spans 16 amino acids. Germline V gives CDR1 MNHNS, CDR2 SASEGT. Trimming stripped 0 bases from V and 6 bases from J, with 16 bases between. Here the CDR3 DNA reads TGTGCCAGCAGTGAAGCGGCCGTGAGGGCCCAGGATACGCAGTATTTT. Protein: CASSEAAVRAQDTQYF.

The CDR3 loop reads CASSPPGASYNEQFF. The CDR3 nucleotides read TGTGCCAGCTCACCACCGGGGGCCTCCTACAATGAGCAGTTCTTC. The chain couples TRBV18 to TRBJ2-1; D might be TRBD1 (6 bases). CDR3 size: 15 residues. V was cut by 0 bases and J by 0 bases, with 6 bases left in between. Germline CDR1 is KGHSH and CDR2 is LQKENI.

V is TRBV15 and J is TRBJ1-2; TRBD1 matches 9 bases. The CDR3 loop spans 17 amino acids. V gave up 3 bases and J gave up 0 bases; unmatched junction bases: 8. Germline lookup yields CDR1 LNHNV and CDR2 YYDKDF (reference sequence). As DNA, the CDR3 is TGTGCCACCAGCAGTCGACAGGGGGAAAGTTCTAACTATGGCTACACCTTC. Translated: CATSSRQGESSNYGYTF.